This T cell receptor (beta chain) was observed in a study of shared T cell receptors in the human thymus. Assay: immunoSEQ multiplex PCR; the TCRdb copy retains only in-frame clones and omits some. The sample contains about 710,000 clones, around 87% of which appear only once. Deletions cut 5 bases from V and 3 bases from J, with 26 bases between. The germline gives CDR1 SGHRS, CDR2 YFSETQ. CDR3 length: 18 amino acids. The data also belong to a second study, concerning human thymus T cells. As reported in that work: Each of the donors was a healthy Finnish infant who was undergoing open corrective cardiac surgery for congenital heart defects. Related research found strongly overlapping thymic repertoires in unrelated individuals.

Sequencing was carried out using thymocytes. The receptor comes from a boy under three years old with a congenital heart defect. The chain combines TRBV5-1 with TRBJ2-5; perhaps TRBD2 as D (6 bases). The CDR3 loop reads CASSFPAGPVEDKETQYF. CDR3 bases: TGCGCCAGCAGTTTCCCGGCGGGGCCCGTAGAAGACAAAGAGACCCAGTACTTC.